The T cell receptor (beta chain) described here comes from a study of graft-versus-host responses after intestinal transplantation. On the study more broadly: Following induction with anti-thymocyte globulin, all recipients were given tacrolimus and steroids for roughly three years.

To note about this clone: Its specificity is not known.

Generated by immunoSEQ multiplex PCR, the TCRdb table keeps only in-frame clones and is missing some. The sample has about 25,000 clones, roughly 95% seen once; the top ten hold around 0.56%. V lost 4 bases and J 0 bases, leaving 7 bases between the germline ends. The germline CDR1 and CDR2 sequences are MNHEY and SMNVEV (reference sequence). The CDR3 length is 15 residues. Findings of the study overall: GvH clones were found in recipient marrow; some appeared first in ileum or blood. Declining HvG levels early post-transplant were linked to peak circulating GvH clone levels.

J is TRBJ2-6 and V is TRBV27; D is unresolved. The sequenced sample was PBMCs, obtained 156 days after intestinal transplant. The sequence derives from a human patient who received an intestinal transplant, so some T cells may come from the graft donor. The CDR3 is CASSSSNSGANVLTF. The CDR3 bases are TGTGCCAGCAGTTCCTCGAACTCTGGGGCCAACGTCCTGACTTTC.